The next 5 T cell receptor beta chains were all read from a single sample in a study of cytomegalovirus exposure and HLA in healthy donors. The primer mix had 60 Vbeta and 13 Jbeta primers. Measured with immunoSEQ multiplex PCR; TCRdb has only the in-frame clones, and not every one. Counted here are tens of thousands of clones, about 80% occurring once; the ten biggest clones make up about 7.8%. Sequences were obtained from PBMCs. The receptors here all came from a man between 60 and 75 years old in good health and CMV-seropositive.

This clone came up a few times. This chain uses TRBV25-1 with TRBJ2-2, with a possible D match to TRBD1 (5 bases). Trimming left V 3 bases short and J 3 bases short, with 5 bases between. The CDR3 is made up of 13 amino acids. Germline values: CDR1 MGHDK, CDR2 SYGVNS. The CDR3: CASSDRDTGELFF. CDR3 DNA: TGTGCCAGCAGTGACAGGGACACCGGGGAGCTGTTTTTT.

V usage is TRBV11-3 and J usage is TRBJ1-1; a possible D gene is TRBD1 (5 bases). The ends were cut back, 4 bases at V and 4 bases at J, with 16 bases in the middle. The germline CDR1 and CDR2 sequences are SGHNT and YENEEA. The CDR3 length is 15 residues. DNA for the CDR3: TGTGCCAGCAGCTCTGGGGGGGTAGGTCGCACTGAAGCTTTCTTT. It is translated as CASSSGGVGRTEAFF.

J is TRBJ2-2 and V is TRBV6-1; possible D gene TRBD2, 6 bases. The germline CDR1 and CDR2 sequences are MNHNS and SASEGT. The CDR3 extends over 13 amino acids. Trimming shortened V by 6 bases and J by 3 bases, and 8 bases separated the two germline ends. The CDR3 loop reads CASREGDTGELFF. The CDR3 region has the DNA TGTGCCAGCAGGGAGGGCGACACCGGGGAGCTGTTTTTT.

This sequence joins TRBV23-1 and TRBJ2-1, with TRBD2 matching over 7 bases. TRBV23-1 is treated as an ORF (open reading frame) with a function not yet certain. Germline trimming cut 0 bases from V and 1 base from J; bases unmatched to any gene: 3. This CDR3 is 16 amino acids long. The CDR3: CASSQSKRGSYNEQFF. Written as DNA, the CDR3 is TGCGCCAGCAGTCAATCAAAGCGGGGTTCCTACAATGAGCAGTTCTTC.

This chain's CDR3 is CASSQSGSGRSHEQYF. The CDR3 DNA is TGCGCCAGCAGCCAATCGGGAAGCGGGAGATCCCACGAGCAGTACTTC. The J gene is TRBJ2-7, the V gene TRBV4-1; 8 bases line up with TRBD2. The CDR3 covers 16 residues. V lost 2 bases, J lost 5 bases, and 11 bases stayed unmatched. Germline CDR1 MGHRA, CDR2 YSYEKL.